There are many counts of the clone carrying this TCR beta chain. This CDR3 spans 16 amino acids. Germline lookup yields CDR1 LNHDA and CDR2 SQIVND (reference sequence). V was pared by 3 bases and J by 2 bases, with 16 bases between. The source material, RNA transcripts, was used to amplify TCR beta CDR3 regions. In the first-round RT-PCR of the TCR CDR3, the HTBI primer set was used. TCRdb re-derived calls from the multiplex PCR reads in MiXCR, one entry per CDR3 protein. The sample yields hundreds of thousands of distinct CDR3 sequences, 20% seen once. This specimen comes from a study of T cells in Graves' hyperthyroidism and ophthalmopathy.

The sample consisted of blood. This receptor was taken from a man between 40 and 49 years old with Graves' ophthalmopathy. This chain connects TRBV19 to TRBJ2-5; D is perhaps TRBD2 (6 bases). The DNA for the CDR3 is TGTGCCAGTAGTATTCAGCACGGGGGATTTCAAGAGACCCAGTACTTC. Protein product: CASSIQHGGFQETQYF. Supplemented by reference TRBV19 and TRBJ2-5, the full variable domain reads DGGITQSPKYLFRKEGQNVTLSCEQNLNHDAMYWYRQDPGQGLRLIYYSQIVNDFQKGDIAEGYSVSREKKESFPLTVTSAQKNPTAFYLCASSIQHGGFQETQYFGPGTRLLVL.